These T cell receptor beta chains were read from a single sample in a study of blood T cell repertoires in COVID-19. Repertoires were generated with immunoSEQ multiplex PCR, while TCRdb's copy carries only in-frame clones and drops some. The sample lists 140,000 to 150,000 clones, 70% to 90% occurring once. The sample consisted of peripheral blood. These receptors were taken from a woman aged 55-70 years with COVID-19, enrolled during active disease. CDR3s include the opening cysteine and the closing phenylalanine or tryptophan. The D gene is left open where the match is weak. Expanded clones get a size class; other rows say once, few or many, or leave the size out.

NA	NA	TRBV7-7	TRBJ2-5	TGTGCTAGCAGCTTAGCGCGAGAGGCACCAGAGACCCAGTACTTC	CASSLAREAPETQYF
TRBD1	NA	TRBV10-3	TRBJ1-2	TGCGCCATCAGTGAGTTCTTAACAGGGGGATCGGGCTACACCTTC	CAISEFLTGGSGYTF
TRBD2	NA	TRBV5-4	TRBJ2-5	TGTGCCAGCAGCTTGGTCTCGGGGGGGGAGACCCAGTACTTC	CASSLVSGGETQYF
NA	NA	TRBV9	TRBJ1-1	TGTGCCAGCAGCGTCGAGGGGGGGCGTGCCACTGAAGCTTTCTTT	CASSVEGGRATEAFF
NA	few	TRBV29-1	TRBJ1-1	TGCAGCGTTGACATTGCGGACACTGAAGCTTTCTTT	CSVDIADTEAFF
NA	NA	TRBV7-8	TRBJ2-1	TGTGCCAGCAGCTCGTTTCTAGATACCTCCTACAATGAGCAGTTCTTC	CASSSFLDTSYNEQFF
TRBD2	NA	TRBV7-9	TRBJ2-2	TGTGCCAGCACCCTCGGGGCGGGGGAGAACACCGGGGAGCTGTTTTTT	CASTLGAGENTGELFF
NA	few	TRBV6-6	TRBJ1-2	TGTGCCAGCAAGGTCCAGGCCTACGTTCCTGGCTACACCTTC	CASKVQAYVPGYTF
TRBD2	NA	TRBV19	TRBJ2-5	TGTGCCAGTAGTACGACTAGCGGGGGGGCCGAGACCCAGTACTTC	CASSTTSGGAETQYF
NA	NA	TRBV3-1/TRBV3-2	TRBJ1-4	TGTGCCAGCAGCCAAGGCACGGGGTCGGCTAATGAAAAACTGTTTTTT	CASSQGTGSANEKLFF
TRBD1	NA	TRBV5-8	TRBJ1-2	TGTGCCAGCAGCTTGGCGGGACAGGGTCATAACTATGGCTACACCTTC	CASSLAGQGHNYGYTF
NA	NA	TRBV2	TRBJ1-2	TGTGCCAGCAGCGAAGGGGGGGATGGCTACACCTTC	CASSEGGDGYTF
NA	NA	TRBV11-2	TRBJ2-7	TGTGCCAGCAGCACGCGCCGCCACGAGCAGTACTTC	CASSTRRHEQYF
NA	NA	TRBV7-8	TRBJ2-2	TGTGCCAGCAGCTTAGCGACTAGTGGCTTCACCGGGGAGCTGTTTTTT	CASSLATSGFTGELFF
NA	once	TRBV30	TRBJ1-6	TGTGCCTGGAGTGTAGACAGGTCACCCCTCCACTTT	CAWSVDRSPLHF
NA	NA	TRBV28	TRBJ1-2	TGTGCCAGCTGGATAGGGGACATCTATGGCTACACCTTC	CASWIGDIYGYTF
TRBD1	NA	TRBV2	TRBJ2-7	TGTGCCAGCAGACAGCCCGGGACAGGGGGCTACGAGCAGTACTTC	CASRQPGTGGYEQYF
NA	NA	TRBV6-2/TRBV6-3	TRBJ2-6	TGTGCCAGCAGTTACTCGGGGCTAAGCGGGGCCAACGTCCTGACTTTC	CASSYSGLSGANVLTF
NA	once	TRBV7-2	TRBJ1-1	TGTGCCAGCGGTCCTGTGAACAGGGAAGCTTTCTTT	CASGPVNREAFF
NA	NA	TRBV11-2	TRBJ1-1	TGTGCCAGCAGCTTAGATATTTCTTCTGAAGCTTTCTTT	CASSLDISSEAFF
NA	NA	TRBV15	TRBJ2-7	TGTGCCACCAGCAGAGATACGGGGGGCTGGTACGAGCAGTACTTC	CATSRDTGGWYEQYF
NA	NA	TRBV11-3	TRBJ1-3	TGTGCCAGCAGCTTACACAGAACCTCTGGAAACACCATATATTTT	CASSLHRTSGNTIYF
NA	NA	TRBV4-3	TRBJ1-1	TGCGCCAGCAGCCAAGATTATGGGGCGGTTCTGAGCACTGAAGCTTTCTTT	CASSQDYGAVLSTEAFF
NA	many	TRBV27	TRBJ2-7	TGTGCCAGCAGCGCGGCGGTGGCTTCCTACGAGCAGTACTTC	CASSAAVASYEQYF
TRBD2	NA	TRBV29-1	TRBJ2-3	TGCAGCGGCGGGACTAGCGGGGGGCGCACAGATACGCAGTATTTT	CSGGTSGGRTDTQYF
NA	NA	TRBV12-3/TRBV12-4	TRBJ2-7	TGTGCCAGCAGTTTAGACAGGGCGGCCGAGCAGTACTTC	CASSLDRAAEQYF
NA	NA	TRBV10-2	TRBJ2-7	TGCGCCAGCAGTGAGGAGGGTATCGTGCAGTACTTC	CASSEEGIVQYF
NA	NA	TRBV7-2	TRBJ2-7	TGTGCCAGCAGCTTTTCAGGTTACGAGCAGTACTTC	CASSFSGYEQYF
NA	NA	TRBV6-2/TRBV6-3	TRBJ2-7	TGTGCCAGCAGTTACACGCCGTTCCTGCCAGGGGTTGTCGATGAGCAGTACTTC	CASSYTPFLPGVVDEQYF
NA	NA	TRBV6-2/TRBV6-3	TRBJ1-1	TGTGCCAGCAGTTACTCTGGCAGGGGTGGCTCGGTAGTGAACACTGAAGCTTTCTTT	CASSYSGRGGSVVNTEAFF
TRBD1	few	TRBV4-2	TRBJ1-5	TGTGCCAGCAGCCAAGTGACAGGGAATCGAAATCAGCCCCAGCATTTT	CASSQVTGNRNQPQHF
NA	NA	TRBV5-4	TRBJ2-2	TGTGCCAGCAGCTTGGTCAGGGGTGGGGACACCGGGGAGCTGTTTTTT	CASSLVRGGDTGELFF
TRBD1	once	TRBV5-1	TRBJ2-5	TGCGCCAGCAGCAAAATAGCAGGGGGCGCAGTACAAGAGACCCAGTACTTC	CASSKIAGGAVQETQYF
NA	NA	TRBV5-1	TRBJ1-4	TGCGCCAGCAGCCCCGGCGGGGGCGCGAGTAATGAAAAACTGTTTTTT	CASSPGGGASNEKLFF
NA	NA	TRBV6-2/TRBV6-3	TRBJ2-1	TGTGCCAGCAGTAAAGTCGGAGGGGTGAATGAGCAGTTCTTC	CASSKVGGVNEQFF
NA	many	TRBV27	TRBJ1-2	TGTGCCAGCAGGGACACAGGGAACCATGGCTACACCTTC	CASRDTGNHGYTF
TRBD1	few	TRBV28	TRBJ2-2	TGTGCCAGCCTTCTGGGACAGGGGGCTGCCGGGGAGCTGTTTTTT	CASLLGQGAAGELFF
NA	NA	TRBV4-2	TRBJ1-1	TGTGCCAGCAGCCAAGAGGCTCCAGGGAACACTGAAGCTTTCTTT	CASSQEAPGNTEAFF
NA	NA	TRBV11-3	TRBJ2-5	TGTGCCAGCAGTACAGGGCCGGGGGAGACCCAGTACTTC	CASSTGPGETQYF
TRBD1	NA	TRBV29-1	TRBJ1-2	TGCAGCGTTGAAGATTCCGAGGGGGCTCCTGGCTATGGCTACACCTTC	CSVEDSEGAPGYGYTF
NA	NA	TRBV19	TRBJ1-1	TGTGCCAGTAGTACACCAGGGCTTGGTGAAGCTTTCTTT	CASSTPGLGEAFF
NA	NA	TRBV5-1	TRBJ2-2	TGCGCCAGCAGTTCGGTGGAGACAGCAACCGGGGAGCTGTTTTTT	CASSSVETATGELFF
NA	few	TRBV14	TRBJ2-1	TGTGCCAGCACCCCAAGGGGGGGAAAAGAGCAGTTCTTC	CASTPRGGKEQFF
TRBD2	NA	TRBV29-1	TRBJ2-5	TGCAGCGTTGAAGTAGCGGGGGGCCAGTTATGGGAGACCCAGTACTTC	CSVEVAGGQLWETQYF
NA	NA	TRBV6-4	TRBJ2-6	TGTGCCAGCAGTGACGCCGGGTCGGGCTCTGGGGCCAACGTCCTGACTTTC	CASSDAGSGSGANVLTF
NA	NA	TRBV7-9	TRBJ1-4	TGTGCCAGCAGCTCGACACGCTGGGGCCCAGGTGAAAAACTGTTTTTT	CASSSTRWGPGEKLFF
TRBD1	few	TRBV5-1	TRBJ2-1	TGCGCCAGCAGCTTCTTAGGACAGGGACTCTCCTACAATGAGCAGTTCTTC	CASSFLGQGLSYNEQFF
NA	few	TRBV4-3	TRBJ1-2	TGCGCCAGCAGCCAGCAGGCAAACTATGGCTACACCTTC	CASSQQANYGYTF
NA	NA	TRBV7-9	TRBJ1-5	TGTGCCAGCAGCTTAGACACAGGGAATTTGCCCCAGCATTTT	CASSLDTGNLPQHF
NA	NA	TRBV5-4	TRBJ2-2	TGTGCCAGCAGACCAGTGGGGGGGCCAGGGACCGGGGAGCTGTTTTTT	CASRPVGGPGTGELFF
NA	NA	TRBV3-1/TRBV3-2	TRBJ2-5	TGTGCCAGCAGCCAAGGTGCCGGGCAAGAGACCCAGTACTTC	CASSQGAGQETQYF
NA	NA	TRBV30	TRBJ2-1	TGTGCCTGGAAAGGGGGACCGTACAATGAGCAGTTCTTC	CAWKGGPYNEQFF
NA	NA	TRBV7-9	TRBJ2-1	TGTGCCAGCCAGGGGGTAGCGGTGGTGAATGAGCAGTTCTTC	CASQGVAVVNEQFF
NA	once	TRBV24-1	TRBJ1-2	TGTGCCACCGGATGGAGTCGGGGCTACACCTTC	CATGWSRGYTF
TRBD2	NA	TRBV12-3/TRBV12-4	TRBJ2-1	TGTGCCAACCAACTAGCGGATTACAATGAGCAGTTCTTC	CANQLADYNEQFF
NA	NA	TRBV7-3	TRBJ1-1	TGTGCCAGCAGCTTCGGGGGTAACACTGAAGCTTTCTTT	CASSFGGNTEAFF